These T cell receptor beta chains were read from a single sample in a study of identical twins. TCRdb independently ran MiXCR on the 5' RACE reads; one entry per CDR3 protein. The sample records about 220,000 distinct CDR3 sequences, more than 6.5% being singletons. These same data were also listed under a study on yellow fever vaccine responses in identical twins.

Material: memory (CD45RO+) T cells sorted from blood. The receptors shown here come from a woman under 30 in good health. CDR3s include the opening cysteine and the closing phenylalanine or tryptophan. D genes are given only for firm matches. Clone size is stated in some rows and not others, as once, few, many or a class when expanded.

CDR3nt	CDR3aa	abundance	j_gene	v_gene	d_gene
TGTGCCAGCAGCTTCGACAGGGGAGGCACCGGGGAGCTGTTTTTT	CASSFDRGGTGELFF	many	TRBJ2-2	TRBV7-2	TRBD1
TGCAGTGCTAGAAAGGCTAGCGGGGGCACAGATACGCAGTATTTT	CSARKASGGTDTQYF	many	TRBJ2-3	TRBV20-1	TRBD2
TGCAGTGCTAGAGATATTCAAGGCAGGTTCTCCTACGAGCAGTACTTC	CSARDIQGRFSYEQYF	few	TRBJ2-7	TRBV20-1	-
TGCAGTGCTAGAGATACTAGCGGGAGCTCCTACAATGAGCAGTTCTTC	CSARDTSGSSYNEQFF	-	TRBJ2-1	TRBV20-1	TRBD2
TGTGCCATCAATCCACGGGACTCTGGAAACACCATATATTTT	CAINPRDSGNTIYF	many	TRBJ1-3	TRBV10-3	-
TGCGCCAGCAGTGAGTCCGGCAGGCCAGGGGAGCTGTTTTTT	CASSESGRPGELFF	many	TRBJ2-2	TRBV10-1	-
TGTGCCAGTGCGACGGGTCGGCGGCTGGAGGACGAGCAGTACTTC	CASATGRRLEDEQYF	-	TRBJ2-7	TRBV7-8	-
TGTGCCAGCAGCTTGGACAGGGGTTTCACAGATACGCAGTATTTT	CASSLDRGFTDTQYF	many	TRBJ2-3	TRBV5-4	TRBD1
TGCGCCAGCAGCTTGAGGCCGGCAGCTAATGAAAAACTGTTTTTT	CASSLRPAANEKLFF	few	TRBJ1-4	TRBV5-1	-
TGCGCCAGCAGCGGGGGGACTGTCGAGCAGTACTTC	CASSGGTVEQYF	-	TRBJ2-7	TRBV5-1	-
TGCGCCAGCAGCCGGGGACAGATCCAAGAGACCCAGTACTTC	CASSRGQIQETQYF	many	TRBJ2-5	TRBV5-1	TRBD1
TGTGCCAGCAGCTTAGTGTTCCTTTCCACCAACCGGGCTATTGGGGAAAAACTGTTTTTT	CASSLVFLSTNRAIGEKLFF	many	TRBJ1-4	TRBV11-2	-
TGTGCCAGCAGCCAAGTGGCAAACACCATATATTTT	CASSQVANTIYF	many	TRBJ1-3	TRBV3-1	-
TGTGCCAGCAGCCGAACATCAGCGCGACGGAGCGCAAACCCCTCCTACGAGCAGTACTTC	CASSRTSARRSANPSYEQYF	few	TRBJ2-7	TRBV11-2	-